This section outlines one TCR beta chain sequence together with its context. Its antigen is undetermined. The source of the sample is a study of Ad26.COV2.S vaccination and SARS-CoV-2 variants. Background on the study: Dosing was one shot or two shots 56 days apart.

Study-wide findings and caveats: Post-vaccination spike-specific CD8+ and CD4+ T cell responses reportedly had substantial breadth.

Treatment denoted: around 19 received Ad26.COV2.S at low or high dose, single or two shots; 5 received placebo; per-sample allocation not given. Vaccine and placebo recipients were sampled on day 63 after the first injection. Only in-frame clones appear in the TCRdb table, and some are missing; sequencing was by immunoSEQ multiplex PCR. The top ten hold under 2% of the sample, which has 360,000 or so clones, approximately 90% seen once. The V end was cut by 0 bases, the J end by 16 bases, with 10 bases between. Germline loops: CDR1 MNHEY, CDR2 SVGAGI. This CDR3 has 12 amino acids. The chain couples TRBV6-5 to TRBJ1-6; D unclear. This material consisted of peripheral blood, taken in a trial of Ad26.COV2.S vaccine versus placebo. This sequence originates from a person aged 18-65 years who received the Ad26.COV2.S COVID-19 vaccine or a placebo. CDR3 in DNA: TGTGCCAGCAGTTACTCGAGTAGGGAACTCCACTTT. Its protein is CASSYSSRELHF.